This T cell receptor beta chain was identified during a study of cytomegalovirus exposure and HLA in healthy donors. For the study at large: 81% of 398 genotyped donors fell in the Caucasian-associated ancestry cluster. General study points: As a later analysis showed, several of the most significant clusters appeared to be linked to common viral pathogens. Analyzed later, association rates of TCRs varied across HLA loci, with DRB1 most and HLA-C fewest.

The sample holds a few counts of this clone. Its antigen is not identified. Deletions cut 3 bases from V and 4 bases from J, with 14 bases between. The CDR3 runs to 14 residues. Germline V CDR1 and CDR2: SGHRS, YFSETQ. Researchers ran the PCR with 60 Vbeta and 13 Jbeta primers. Assay: immunoSEQ multiplex PCR; the TCRdb copy retains only in-frame clones and omits some. This table has roughly 150,000 clones, around 65% appearing once. The chain uses TRBV5-1 and TRBJ2-7; D unresolved. Sequenced sample: PBMCs. The receptor comes from a woman aged 30 to 39 in good health and CMV-seropositive. CDR3 in amino acids: CASSSSGPSYEQYF. CDR3 coding DNA: TGCGCCAGCAGCTCGTCTGGTCCGAGTTACGAGCAGTACTTC.